The rows below give T cell receptor beta chains drawn from one sample of a study of blood T cells in healthy people across ages. TCRdb passed the 5' RACE reads through MiXCR, listing each CDR3 protein once. The sample shows roughly 1.5 million distinct CDR3 sequences, less than 45% of them seen only once. The sample consisted of blood. The source is a woman aged 18-35 years in good health. Each CDR3 is given with its conserved first and last residue. The D gene is left open where the match is weak. The size entry is marked missing in some rows and otherwise reads once, few, many or a size class.

v_call: TRBV27
d_call: -
cdr3_length: 12
clone_size: -
j_call: TRBJ2-1
cdr3_aa: CASSPLGYEQFF
cdr3_nt: TGTGCCAGCAGTCCCTTGGGGTATGAGCAGTTCTTC

v_call: TRBV3-1
d_call: -
cdr3_length: 15
clone_size: -
j_call: TRBJ1-1
cdr3_aa: CASSQDARVGTEAFF
cdr3_nt: TGTGCCAGCAGCCAAGATGCCAGGGTAGGCACTGAAGCTTTCTTT

v_call: TRBV4-3
d_call: TRBD2
cdr3_length: 17
clone_size: -
j_call: TRBJ2-3
cdr3_aa: CASSQGSGRVLWDTQYF
cdr3_nt: TGCGCCAGCAGCCAAGGGAGCGGGAGGGTTTTATGGGATACGCAGTATTTT

v_call: TRBV27
d_call: -
cdr3_length: 17
clone_size: few
j_call: TRBJ2-7
cdr3_aa: CASSLQWGDRAPYEQYF
cdr3_nt: TGTGCCAGCAGTTTACAATGGGGGGACAGAGCACCCTACGAGCAGTACTTC

v_call: TRBV4-3
d_call: -
cdr3_length: 17
clone_size: -
j_call: TRBJ2-7
cdr3_aa: CASSRNHGTFPLYEQYF
cdr3_nt: TGCGCCAGCAGCCGTAATCACGGGACTTTCCCTCTCTACGAGCAGTACTTC

v_call: TRBV6-2/TRBV6-3
d_call: -
cdr3_length: 14
clone_size: -
j_call: TRBJ2-6
cdr3_aa: CASKRVSGANVLTF
cdr3_nt: TGTGCCAGCAAGAGGGTCTCTGGGGCCAACGTCCTGACTTTC

v_call: TRBV3-1
d_call: -
cdr3_length: 11
clone_size: -
j_call: TRBJ2-7
cdr3_aa: CACDSRGEQYF
cdr3_nt: TGTGCCTGCGACAGTCGGGGCGAACAGTACTTC

v_call: TRBV27
d_call: TRBD1
cdr3_length: 14
clone_size: many
j_call: TRBJ1-1
cdr3_aa: CASSPQGARTEAFF
cdr3_nt: TGTGCCAGCAGTCCTCAGGGGGCCCGGACTGAAGCTTTCTTT

v_call: TRBV7-9
d_call: -
cdr3_length: 13
clone_size: -
j_call: TRBJ1-1
cdr3_aa: CASSLDGDGEAFF
cdr3_nt: TGTGCCAGCAGCTTAGACGGGGATGGTGAAGCTTTCTTT

v_call: TRBV27
d_call: -
cdr3_length: 14
clone_size: -
j_call: TRBJ1-2
cdr3_aa: CASSLSFPIYGYTF
cdr3_nt: TGTGCCAGCAGTTTATCGTTCCCCATCTATGGCTACACCTTC

v_call: TRBV27
d_call: -
cdr3_length: 15
clone_size: -
j_call: TRBJ2-7
cdr3_aa: CASTVREGQSYEQYF
cdr3_nt: TGTGCCAGCACCGTCCGGGAAGGACAGTCCTACGAGCAGTACTTC

v_call: TRBV5-1
d_call: -
cdr3_length: 13
clone_size: -
j_call: TRBJ2-7
cdr3_aa: CASSRDFVYEQYF
cdr3_nt: TGCGCCAGCAGCAGGGACTTCGTTTACGAGCAGTACTTC

v_call: TRBV4-3
d_call: -
cdr3_length: 16
clone_size: few
j_call: TRBJ1-2
cdr3_aa: CASSQEVINANYGYTF
cdr3_nt: TGCGCCAGCAGCCAAGAAGTTATCAATGCTAACTATGGCTACACCTTC

v_call: TRBV20-1
d_call: -
cdr3_length: 13
clone_size: -
j_call: TRBJ2-7
cdr3_aa: CSAKPGLLYEQYF
cdr3_nt: TGCAGTGCCAAACCGGGACTCCTCTACGAGCAGTACTTC

v_call: TRBV6-5
d_call: -
cdr3_length: 14
clone_size: -
j_call: TRBJ2-3
cdr3_aa: CASSYGALQDTQYF
cdr3_nt: TGTGCCAGCAGTTACGGGGCCCTGCAAGATACGCAGTATTTT

v_call: TRBV6-6
d_call: -
cdr3_length: 13
clone_size: many
j_call: TRBJ1-1
cdr3_aa: CASSLGWNTEAFF
cdr3_nt: TGTGCCAGCAGTTTGGGGTGGAACACTGAAGCTTTCTTT

v_call: TRBV7-8
d_call: TRBD1
cdr3_length: 13
clone_size: -
j_call: TRBJ1-1
cdr3_aa: CASSTRQGPEAFF
cdr3_nt: TGTGCCAGCAGCACCCGACAGGGCCCTGAAGCTTTCTTT

v_call: TRBV27
d_call: -
cdr3_length: 14
clone_size: -
j_call: TRBJ2-5
cdr3_aa: CASRVNTYQETQYF
cdr3_nt: TGTGCCAGCAGGGTGAACACATACCAAGAGACCCAGTACTTC

v_call: TRBV28
d_call: -
cdr3_length: 15
clone_size: -
j_call: TRBJ1-5
cdr3_aa: CAHSPTGRNDQPQHF
cdr3_nt: TGTGCCCATTCCCCGACAGGACGGAACGATCAGCCCCAGCATTTT

v_call: TRBV7-3
d_call: -
cdr3_length: 14
clone_size: -
j_call: TRBJ2-3
cdr3_aa: CAGSLGSRADTQYF
cdr3_nt: TGTGCCGGCAGCTTAGGTAGTAGGGCAGATACGCAGTATTTT

v_call: TRBV24-1
d_call: -
cdr3_length: 15
clone_size: few
j_call: TRBJ2-3
cdr3_aa: CATSGPGSSTDTQYF
cdr3_nt: TGTGCCACCAGTGGCCCAGGCTCTAGCACAGATACGCAGTATTTT

v_call: TRBV4-3
d_call: -
cdr3_length: 16
clone_size: -
j_call: TRBJ2-2
cdr3_aa: CASSQDKGTNTGELFF
cdr3_nt: TGCGCCAGCAGCCAAGATAAGGGGACGAACACCGGGGAGCTGTTTTTT

v_call: TRBV7-2
d_call: TRBD1
cdr3_length: 15
clone_size: few
j_call: TRBJ1-2
cdr3_aa: CASSHGTGVFYGYTF
cdr3_nt: TGTGCCAGCAGCCACGGGACAGGGGTGTTCTATGGCTACACCTTC

v_call: TRBV5-1
d_call: TRBD2
cdr3_length: 14
clone_size: -
j_call: TRBJ2-1
cdr3_aa: CASSPGTSGSGQFF
cdr3_nt: TGCGCCAGCAGCCCGGGGACTAGCGGGAGTGGGCAGTTCTTC

v_call: TRBV28
d_call: TRBD1
cdr3_length: 14
clone_size: few
j_call: TRBJ2-5
cdr3_aa: CASSLPGTEETQYF
cdr3_nt: TGTGCCAGCAGTTTACCCGGGACAGAAGAGACCCAGTACTTC

v_call: TRBV3-1
d_call: TRBD1
cdr3_length: 13
clone_size: -
j_call: TRBJ2-1
cdr3_aa: CASSPRQGLEQFF
cdr3_nt: TGTGCCAGCAGCCCGAGACAGGGGTTAGAGCAGTTCTTC

v_call: TRBV9
d_call: -
cdr3_length: 16
clone_size: few
j_call: TRBJ1-2
cdr3_aa: CASSAHIADTNYGYTF
cdr3_nt: TGTGCCAGCAGCGCACATATCGCGGATACTAACTATGGCTACACCTTC

v_call: TRBV7-9
d_call: -
cdr3_length: 12
clone_size: -
j_call: TRBJ2-1
cdr3_aa: CASSFGVDEQFF
cdr3_nt: TGTGCCAGCAGTTTCGGCGTCGATGAGCAGTTCTTC

v_call: TRBV5-1
d_call: -
cdr3_length: 15
clone_size: -
j_call: TRBJ2-5
cdr3_aa: CASSSWGGDQETQYF
cdr3_nt: TGCGCCAGCAGCTCATGGGGGGGCGACCAAGAGACCCAGTACTTC

v_call: TRBV7-2
d_call: -
cdr3_length: 13
clone_size: -
j_call: TRBJ1-2
cdr3_aa: CASSLGMGGRYTF
cdr3_nt: TGTGCCAGCAGCTTAGGGATGGGGGGCCGCTACACCTTC

v_call: TRBV10-3
d_call: -
cdr3_length: 15
clone_size: -
j_call: TRBJ2-1
cdr3_aa: CAISEKQGIYNEQFF
cdr3_nt: TGTGCCATCAGTGAGAAACAGGGAATCTACAATGAGCAGTTCTTC

v_call: TRBV3-1
d_call: -
cdr3_length: 17
clone_size: -
j_call: TRBJ2-7
cdr3_aa: CASSRRGTTDSYNEQYF
cdr3_nt: TGTGCCAGCAGCCGTAGGGGGACTACGGACTCCTACAATGAGCAGTACTTC

v_call: TRBV6-1
d_call: -
cdr3_length: 14
clone_size: once
j_call: TRBJ2-7
cdr3_aa: CASSGRRVIYEQYF
cdr3_nt: TGTGCCAGCAGTGGGAGAAGGGTTATCTACGAGCAGTACTTC

v_call: TRBV3-1
d_call: TRBD1
cdr3_length: 16
clone_size: once
j_call: TRBJ2-1
cdr3_aa: CASSQVGTGSYNEQFF
cdr3_nt: TGTGCCAGCAGCCAAGTGGGGACAGGGTCCTACAATGAGCAGTTCTTC

v_call: TRBV5-1
d_call: -
cdr3_length: 14
clone_size: few
j_call: TRBJ2-7
cdr3_aa: CASSSQVGANEQYF
cdr3_nt: TGCGCCAGCAGCTCTCAGGTGGGGGCAAATGAGCAGTACTTC

v_call: TRBV20-1
d_call: -
cdr3_length: 13
clone_size: -
j_call: TRBJ1-2
cdr3_aa: CSASVGQVYGYTF
cdr3_nt: TGCAGTGCTAGTGTCGGCCAGGTCTATGGCTACACCTTC

v_call: TRBV11-2
d_call: -
cdr3_length: 14
clone_size: -
j_call: TRBJ2-1
cdr3_aa: CASSWRGTYNEQFF
cdr3_nt: TGTGCCAGCAGCTGGCGGGGGACATACAATGAGCAGTTCTTC

v_call: TRBV6-6
d_call: -
cdr3_length: 16
clone_size: -
j_call: TRBJ1-2
cdr3_aa: CVSSYSTPSGAYGYTF
cdr3_nt: TGTGTCAGCAGTTACTCGACCCCTTCAGGTGCCTATGGCTACACCTTC

v_call: TRBV7-9
d_call: -
cdr3_length: 13
clone_size: -
j_call: TRBJ1-5
cdr3_aa: CASSSESHQPQHF
cdr3_nt: TGTGCCAGCAGCTCTGAATCGCATCAGCCCCAGCATTTT

v_call: TRBV20-1
d_call: TRBD1
cdr3_length: 15
clone_size: -
j_call: TRBJ1-2
cdr3_aa: CSARRPGQGVNGYTF
cdr3_nt: TGCAGTGCCCGAAGACCGGGACAGGGGGTAAATGGCTACACCTTC

v_call: TRBV7-8
d_call: -
cdr3_length: 15
clone_size: -
j_call: TRBJ2-1
cdr3_aa: CASSSRPSSYNEQFF
cdr3_nt: TGTGCCAGCAGCTCGAGGCCAAGCTCCTACAATGAGCAGTTCTTC

v_call: TRBV7-9
d_call: -
cdr3_length: 16
clone_size: few
j_call: TRBJ1-4
cdr3_aa: CASSSIPGIFGEKLFF
cdr3_nt: TGTGCCAGCAGCTCCATACCTGGGATCTTCGGTGAAAAACTGTTTTTT

v_call: TRBV7-2
d_call: TRBD2
cdr3_length: 16
clone_size: -
j_call: TRBJ2-2
cdr3_aa: CASSLIAGANTGELFF
cdr3_nt: TGTGCCAGCAGCTTAATAGCGGGGGCGAACACCGGGGAGCTGTTTTTT

v_call: TRBV7-9
d_call: -
cdr3_length: 15
clone_size: -
j_call: TRBJ1-4
cdr3_aa: CASSPAGATNEKLFF
cdr3_nt: TGTGCCAGCAGCCCAGCAGGGGCAACTAATGAAAAACTGTTTTTT

v_call: TRBV5-1
d_call: TRBD1
cdr3_length: 15
clone_size: few
j_call: TRBJ2-3
cdr3_aa: CASSDGTGEGDTQYF
cdr3_nt: TGCGCCAGCAGCGACGGGACAGGGGAGGGAGATACGCAGTATTTT

v_call: TRBV11-3
d_call: -
cdr3_length: 13
clone_size: -
j_call: TRBJ2-1
cdr3_aa: CASRGAPYNEQFF
cdr3_nt: TGTGCCAGCAGAGGGGCCCCCTACAATGAGCAGTTCTTC